This T cell receptor beta chain was documented in a study of human T cells and chemical hapten exposure. Study at large: Each patient's scalp received weekly diphenylcyclopropenone throughout the approximately 24-week study.

The study used a library that attached unique molecular identifiers to individual cDNA molecules. TCRdb reanalysed the RACE reads using MiXCR and keeps one entry per CDR3 protein. The table lists about 98,000 distinct CDR3 sequences, about a tenth of them singletons. Time point indicated: pre-sensitization, week 0. The treatment denotes: therapeutic diphenylcyclopropenone sensitization with weekly scalp DPC. With 0 bases removed from V and 6 bases from J, the gap between germline ends came to 6 bases. Germline CDR1 MNHEY, CDR2 SVGAGI. This CDR3 has 13 residues. This rearrangement joins TRBV6-5 to TRBJ1-5; D is ambiguous. The clonotype originates from a woman aged 60-75 years with alopecia areata. Some clones in this sample may be carry-over from other donors' samples. Sequencing was performed on whole blood, taken in connection with sensitization to the hapten diphenylcyclopropenone (DPC). DNA of the CDR3: TGTGCCAGCAGTTACTCGAGGACTCAGCCCCAGCATTTT. This encodes CASSYSRTQPQHF.